A selection of T cell receptor beta chains follows, all from one sample in a study of identifying expanded T cells in peripheral blood. Profiled with immunoSEQ multiplex PCR; TCRdb holds only in-frame clones, not every one. Among 70,000 to 95,000 clones listed, approximately 91% were seen once. Sequencing used blood. Receptors originate from a person between 18 and 69 years old in good health. Both conserved end residues are part of each CDR3. A D gene is named only where the DNA matches it firmly. Rows give clone size only sometimes, using once, few, many, or a class for an expanded clone.

TRBJ1-2,.,TRBV28,.,CASSQSGFYGYTF,TGTGCCAGCAGTCAATCAGGGTTCTATGGCTACACCTTC
TRBJ2-2,.,TRBV27,.,CASSYRASNTGELFF,TGTGCCAGCAGTTACAGGGCTTCGAACACCGGGGAGCTGTTTTTT
TRBJ2-7,.,TRBV9,.,CASSVDAGRYEQYF,TGTGCCAGCAGCGTAGACGCAGGGAGATACGAGCAGTACTTC
TRBJ2-3,.,TRBV6-5,.,CASRRDSSTDTQYF,TGTGCCAGCAGGCGGGACTCGAGCACAGATACGCAGTATTTT
TRBJ1-5,TRBD1,TRBV15,once,CATSRETGRDNQPQHF,TGTGCCACCAGCAGAGAGACAGGGAGGGACAATCAGCCCCAGCATTTT
TRBJ2-2,.,TRBV11-2,.,CASSFNTRNTGELFF,TGTGCCAGCAGCTTCAACACACGAAACACCGGGGAGCTGTTTTTT
TRBJ1-3,TRBD1,TRBV30,.,CAWSPGGTGPGNTIYF,TGTGCCTGGAGCCCCGGGGGGACAGGGCCGGGAAACACCATATATTTT
TRBJ1-2,TRBD1,TRBV30,.,CAWSRDRGTYGYTF,TGTGCCTGGAGTAGGGACAGGGGGACCTATGGCTACACCTTC
TRBJ2-7,.,TRBV11-2,once,CASSSVAGRKSYEQYF,TGTGCCAGCAGCTCCGTGGCGGGAAGGAAATCCTACGAGCAGTACTTC
TRBJ2-3,.,TRBV6-1,.,CASRESTDTQYF,TGTGCCAGCAGGGAGAGTACAGATACGCAGTATTTT
TRBJ1-1,.,TRBV2,few,CASALSRGNTEAFF,TGTGCCAGCGCCCTCTCACGAGGGAACACTGAAGCTTTCTTT
TRBJ2-3,.,TRBV5-1,once,CASGNRDQSGTDTQYF,TGCGCCAGCGGGAACCGGGACCAGTCGGGCACAGATACGCAGTATTTT
TRBJ1-5,.,TRBV2,few,CASSGGDQPQHF,TGTGCCAGCAGTGGGGGGGATCAGCCCCAGCATTTT
TRBJ1-5,.,TRBV28,once,CASSSPAVGQPQHF,TGTGCCAGCAGTTCCCCCGCCGTTGGTCAGCCCCAGCATTTT
TRBJ1-1,.,TRBV5-1,.,CASSLQPNTEAFF,TGCGCCAGCAGCTTGCAACCGAACACTGAAGCTTTCTTT